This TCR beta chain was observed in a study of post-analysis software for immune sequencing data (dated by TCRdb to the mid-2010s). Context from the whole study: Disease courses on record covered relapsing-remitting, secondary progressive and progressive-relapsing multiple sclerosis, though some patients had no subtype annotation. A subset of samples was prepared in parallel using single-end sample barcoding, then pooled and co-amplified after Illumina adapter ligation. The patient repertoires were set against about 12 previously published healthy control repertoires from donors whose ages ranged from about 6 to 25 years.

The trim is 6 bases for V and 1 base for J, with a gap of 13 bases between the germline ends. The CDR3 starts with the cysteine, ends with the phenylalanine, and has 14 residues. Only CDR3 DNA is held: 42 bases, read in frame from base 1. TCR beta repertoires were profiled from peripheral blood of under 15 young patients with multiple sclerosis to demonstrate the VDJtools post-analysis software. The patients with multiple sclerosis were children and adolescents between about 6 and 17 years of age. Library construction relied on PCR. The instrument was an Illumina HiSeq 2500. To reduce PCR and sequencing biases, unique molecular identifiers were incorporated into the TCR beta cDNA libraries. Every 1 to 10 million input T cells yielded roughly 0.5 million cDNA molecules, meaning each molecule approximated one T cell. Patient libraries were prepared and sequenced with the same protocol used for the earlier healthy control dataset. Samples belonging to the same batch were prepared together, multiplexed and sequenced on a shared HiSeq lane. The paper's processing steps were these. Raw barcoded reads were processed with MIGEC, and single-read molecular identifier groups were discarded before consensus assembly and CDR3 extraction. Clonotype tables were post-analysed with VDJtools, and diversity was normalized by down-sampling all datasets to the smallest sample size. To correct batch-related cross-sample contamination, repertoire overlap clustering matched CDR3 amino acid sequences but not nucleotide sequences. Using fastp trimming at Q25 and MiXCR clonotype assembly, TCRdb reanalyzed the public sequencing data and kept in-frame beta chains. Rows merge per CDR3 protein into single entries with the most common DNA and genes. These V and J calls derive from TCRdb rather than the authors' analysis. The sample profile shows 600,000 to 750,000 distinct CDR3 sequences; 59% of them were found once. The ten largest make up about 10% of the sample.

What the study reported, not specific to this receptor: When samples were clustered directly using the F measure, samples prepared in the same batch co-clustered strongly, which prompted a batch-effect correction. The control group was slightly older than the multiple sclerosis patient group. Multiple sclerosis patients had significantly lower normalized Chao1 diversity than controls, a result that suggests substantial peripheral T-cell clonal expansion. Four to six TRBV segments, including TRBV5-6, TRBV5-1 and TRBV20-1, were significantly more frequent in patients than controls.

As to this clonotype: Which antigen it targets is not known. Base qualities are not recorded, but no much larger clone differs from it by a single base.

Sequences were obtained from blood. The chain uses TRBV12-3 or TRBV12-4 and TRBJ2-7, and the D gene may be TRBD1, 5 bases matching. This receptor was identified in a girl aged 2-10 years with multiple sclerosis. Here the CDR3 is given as CASSPRVESYEQYF. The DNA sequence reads TGTGCCAGCAGCCCCAGGGTGGAATCCTACGAGCAGTACTTC.